The rows below give T cell receptor beta chains drawn from one sample of a study of T cells in Graves' hyperthyroidism and ophthalmopathy. TCRdb redid the calling of the multiplex PCR reads with MiXCR, one entry per CDR3 protein. Of 460,000 or so distinct CDR3 sequences listed, 13% to 15% were seen once; the top ten hold around a sixth. Material for sequencing was blood. Receptor source: a young woman with Graves' hyperthyroidism. CDR3s include the opening cysteine and the closing phenylalanine or tryptophan. D genes are given only for firm matches. Rows give clone size only sometimes, using once, few, many, or a class for an expanded clone.

clone size	D gene	V gene	J gene	CDR3 DNA	CDR3 protein
.	TRBD2	TRBV7-8	TRBJ2-1	TGTGCCAGCAGCCTGTGGACTAGCGGGAGATCCTACAATGAGCAGTTCTTC	CASSLWTSGRSYNEQFF
many	TRBD2	TRBV6-2/TRBV6-3	TRBJ2-3	TGTGCCAGCAGGGTAGCGGGAGGGGATACGCAGTATTTT	CASRVAGGDTQYF
.	TRBD1	TRBV12-3/TRBV12-4	TRBJ1-2	TGTGCCAGCAGTTTTGGGACAGGAATTCAACTATATGGCTACACCTTC	CASSFGTGIQLYGYTF
many	.	TRBV19	TRBJ1-5	TGTGCCAGTAGTATAGGCCAGACCCGCAATCAGCCCCAGCATTTT	CASSIGQTRNQPQHF
many	.	TRBV5-5	TRBJ1-1	TGTGCCAGCAGCTTACGACCGAACACTGAAGCTTTCTTT	CASSLRPNTEAFF
few	TRBD2	TRBV9	TRBJ2-1	TGTGCCAGCAGCGTAGCCAACTTTAGGGCGGGAGTGAACAATGAGCAGTTCTTC	CASSVANFRAGVNNEQFF
many	.	TRBV10-3	TRBJ2-1	TGTGCCATCAGTGATAGAGATATCCCCACCCTATCCTACAATGAGCAGTTCTTC	CAISDRDIPTLSYNEQFF
many	TRBD2	TRBV2	TRBJ2-3	TGTGCCAGCAGCGACGGGACTAGCGGGAGGCTGGATACGCAGTATTTT	CASSDGTSGRLDTQYF
many	.	TRBV27	TRBJ2-3	TGTGCCAGCAGTTCCTCACAGGGTTGGGGAACAGATACGCAGTATTTT	CASSSSQGWGTDTQYF
many	.	TRBV27	TRBJ2-1	TGTGCCAGCCGAAGTGGGGGATACTACAATGAGCAGTTCTTC	CASRSGGYYNEQFF
.	TRBD1	TRBV18	TRBJ1-6	TGTGCCAGCTCACCGGCGACAGGGGTGGCGAATTCACCCCTCCACTTT	CASSPATGVANSPLHF
many	TRBD2	TRBV7-3	TRBJ2-1	TGTGCCAGCAGCTTACAGGCTAGCGGGGCCCACAATGAGCAGTTCTTC	CASSLQASGAHNEQFF
many	.	TRBV5-8	TRBJ2-5	TGTGCCAGCAGCTTGGGGCCAGGCCAAGAGACCCAGTACTTC	CASSLGPGQETQYF
.	.	TRBV19	TRBJ2-3	TGTGCCAGTAGTATAGGGACCCAGGTGGGCACAGATACGCAGTATTTT	CASSIGTQVGTDTQYF
many	.	TRBV7-9	TRBJ2-5	TGTGCCAGCAGCCTACACAGGGACCAAGAGACCCAGTACTTC	CASSLHRDQETQYF
many	TRBD2	TRBV11-2	TRBJ2-5	TGTGCCAGCAGCTTAGATTTCCTAGCGGGAGGGCACGCTCAAGAGACCCAGTACTTC	CASSLDFLAGGHAQETQYF
many	TRBD1	TRBV18	TRBJ2-1	TGTGCCAGCTCACGGCGGACAGGGGGAGATGGTGACAATGAGCAGTTCTTC	CASSRRTGGDGDNEQFF
.	.	TRBV6-1	TRBJ1-3	TGTGCCAGCCGCCAGGGCCTCTCTGGAAACACCATATATTTT	CASRQGLSGNTIYF
many	.	TRBV14	TRBJ2-7	TGTGCCAGCAGCCAAGATTGGAGAGACTACGAGCAGTACTTC	CASSQDWRDYEQYF
few	.	TRBV7-3	TRBJ1-1	TGTGCCAGCAGCCATACAGGGCTGAACACTGAAGCTTTCTTT	CASSHTGLNTEAFF
.	.	TRBV5-1	TRBJ1-3	TGCGCCAACAGCTTGGCCCCAGGGGACGGAAACACCATATATTTT	CANSLAPGDGNTIYF
.	TRBD1	TRBV30	TRBJ2-5	TGTGCCTGGGACAGGGCCCGGGAGACCCAGTACTTC	CAWDRARETQYF
many	.	TRBV19	TRBJ2-2	TGTGCCAGTAGTGTCGACAGTGCCACCGGGGAGCTGTTTTTT	CASSVDSATGELFF
many	.	TRBV11-2	TRBJ1-2	TGTGCCACCTCGGCGGAGGGACACTATGGCTACACCTTC	CATSAEGHYGYTF